These 21 T cell receptor beta chains were all obtained from the same sample, sequenced in a study of shared T cell receptors in the human thymus. Libraries were prepared by immunoSEQ multiplex PCR; TCRdb keeps only in-frame clonotypes and omits some of them. Here the sample spans some 700,000 clones, over 75% being singletons. The same sample was also studied in work on human thymus T cells.

Sequenced: thymocytes. These receptors originate from a girl under two years old with a congenital heart defect.

About this clone itself: The junction differs from germline at one of its ends, possibly a read error. Other DNA sequences in the sample encode the same CDR3. V usage is TRBV10-1 and J usage is TRBJ1-6; D may be TRBD1 (5 bases). This CDR3 region has 14 residues. CDR1 and CDR2 from the germline V gene are WNHNN and SYGVQD (reference sequence). CDR3 in DNA: TGCGCCAGCAGTACAGACAGATCAAATTCCCCCCTCCACTTT. Its translation: CASSTDRSNSPLHF.

As concerns this clone: Other nucleotide sequences in the sample specify the same CDR3. The chain carries TRBV7-9 and TRBJ1-1; 7 positions match TRBD1. V shed 4 bases, J shed 1 base, and the junction held 6 bases outside the gene matches. The CDR3 totals 15 residues. Germline loops: CDR1 SEHNR, CDR2 FQNEAQ (reference sequence). The CDR3 loop is CASSYRGQKNTEAFF. The CDR3 DNA follows: TGTGCCAGCAGCTATAGGGGGCAGAAGAACACTGAAGCTTTCTTT. The complete variable domain, with remaining parts taken from reference TRBV7-9 and TRBJ1-1, reads DTGVSQNPRHKITKRGQNVTFRCDPISEHNRLYWYRQTLGQGPEFLTYFQNEAQLEKSRLLSDRFSAERPKGSFSTLEIQRTEQGDSAMYLCASSYRGQKNTEAFFGQGTRLTVV.

CDR3 nucleotides: TGTGCCAGCATTGGGACGTGGGGCGGGGAGGTCGACGCAGATACGCAGTATTTT. It is translated as CASIGTWGGEVDADTQYF. This chain uses TRBV28 with TRBJ2-3, with D maybe TRBD2 (6 bases). Germline values: CDR1 MDHEN, CDR2 SYDVKM. This CDR3 has 18 residues. V dropped 7 bases and J dropped 4 bases, with 27 bases sitting between them.

The chain employs TRBV30 and TRBJ2-1; 8 bases match TRBD2. Germline V gene sequence: CDR1 GTSNPN, CDR2 SVGIG (reference sequence). After removal of 0 bases from V and 5 bases from J, the junction contained 9 bases not matched to a gene. The CDR3 runs 16 residues. CDR3 residues: CAWSVRGGLEDNEQFF. DNA of the CDR3: TGTGCCTGGAGTGTAAGAGGGGGACTAGAAGACAATGAGCAGTTCTTC. The full variable domain, in which reference TRBV30 and TRBJ2-1 provide the parts outside the CDR3, is SQTIHQWPATLVQPVGSPLSLECTVEGTSNPNLYWYRQAAGRGLQLLFYSVGIGQISSEVPQNLSASRPQDRQFILSSKKLLLSDSGFYLCAWSVRGGLEDNEQFFGPGTRLTVL.

The rearrangement uses TRBV5-1 and TRBJ2-7; 7 nucleotides agree with TRBD1. Trimming took 1 base from V and 0 from J; bases not matched to a gene: 7. The germline V gene has CDR1 SGHRS and CDR2 YFSETQ. CDR3 length equals 16 residues. Here the CDR3 reads CASSLLPRDSSYEQYF. In DNA, the CDR3 is TGCGCCAGCAGCTTGTTGCCCAGGGACAGCTCCTACGAGCAGTACTTC.

V and J are TRBV2 and TRBJ1-1, with TRBD1 as a possible D gene (6 bases). CDR1 and CDR2 from the germline V gene are SNHLY and FYNNEI. The germline V and J ends were trimmed by 6 bases and 6 bases, with 14 bases remaining between them. The CDR3 is made up of 13 amino acids. The CDR3 spells CASRNRGHAEAFF. The DNA of the CDR3 is TGTGCCAGCAGAAACCGGGGACATGCTGAAGCTTTCTTT.

The J gene is TRBJ2-2, the V gene TRBV5-6; tentatively, D is TRBD1 (5 bases). This CDR3 is 15 amino acids long. The germline CDR1 and CDR2 sequences are SGHDT and YYEEEE. Trimming took 4 bases from V and 2 from J, leaving 12 bases between them. In nucleotides, the CDR3 is TGTGCCAGCAGCCCCGACAGCCCCAACACCGGGGAGCTGTTTTTT. This encodes CASSPDSPNTGELFF.

CDR3 protein: CASSPGTSGVGELFF. The DNA of the CDR3 is TGTGCCAGCAGCCCTGGTACTAGCGGGGTCGGGGAGCTGTTTTTT. This chain joins TRBV7-9 and TRBJ2-2; 10 positions match TRBD2. V trimming: 5 bases; J trimming: 7 bases; junction bases outside the gene matches: 7. Looked up from germline, CDR1 is SEHNR and CDR2 is FQNEAQ (reference sequence). The CDR3 spans 15 residues.

The CDR3 loop is CASSLIQDRDYEQYF. The DNA for the CDR3 is TGTGCCAGCAGCTTAATCCAGGACAGGGATTACGAGCAGTACTTC. The J gene is TRBJ2-7, the V gene TRBV7-8; TRBD1 aligns across 8 bases. The V and J ends lost 2 bases and 4 bases, in that order; junction bases with no gene match: 7. CDR1 and CDR2 (germline): SGHVS, FQNEAQ. This CDR3 comprises 15 residues.

This clone occurred once. The same CDR3 also results from other DNA sequences found in this sample. The chain couples TRBV7-9 to TRBJ1-2; D ambiguous. Between the trimmed V and J ends, which lost 5 bases and 5 bases, there was a span of 3 bases. The CDR3 runs to 10 residues. Germline V gene lookup returns CDR1 SEHNR and CDR2 FQNEAQ (reference sequence). CDR3: CASSPYGYTF. As DNA, the CDR3 is TGTGCCAGCAGCCCGTATGGCTACACCTTC.

This clone was observed a few times. The chain employs TRBV6-6 and TRBJ1-1; D is ambiguous. V dropped 4 bases and J dropped 1 base, with 7 bases sitting between them. The germline CDR1 and CDR2 sequences are MNHNY and SVGAGI (reference sequence). The CDR3 has 13 residues. Here the CDR3 reads CASSSEGNTEAFF. In nucleotides, the CDR3 is TGTGCCAGCAGTTCAGAGGGGAACACTGAAGCTTTCTTT.

This clone was detected only a few times. The sample carries other DNA sequences with the same CDR3. V and J are TRBV20-1 and TRBJ2-1, with D uncertain. The germline gives CDR1 DFQATT, CDR2 SNEGSKA (reference sequence). This CDR3 region has 11 residues. Trimming shortened V by 6 bases and J by 6 bases, and 9 bases separated the two germline ends. CDR3 loop: CSAGTGNEQFF. CDR3 bases: TGCAGTGCCGGTACGGGCAATGAGCAGTTCTTC.

Only a few counts were recorded for this clone. The V call is TRBV7-2, the J call TRBJ1-1, with a tentative D call TRBD1 (6 bases). V was pared by 5 bases and J by 6 bases, with 16 bases between. The CDR3 sequence is 14 residues long. Germline assignment: CDR1 SGHTA and CDR2 FQGNSA. The CDR3 sequence: CASSRTGSHAEAFF. As DNA, the CDR3 is TGTGCCAGCAGCCGTACAGGGAGTCACGCTGAAGCTTTCTTT.

This clone was seen just once. This chain connects TRBV28 to TRBJ1-5; D remains unclear. The V and J ends lost 3 bases and 4 bases respectively, with 10 bases between them. The CDR3 contains 14 residues. From germline, CDR1 is MDHEN and CDR2 SYDVKM. The CDR3 region is CASSFGSGNQPQHF. CDR3 nucleotides: TGTGCCAGCAGTTTCGGCAGCGGGAATCAGCCCCAGCATTTT.

The V call is TRBV25-1, the J call TRBJ2-1, with TRBD2 as a possible D gene (6 bases). Germline CDR1 and CDR2: MGHDK and SYGVNS. This CDR3 comprises 14 residues. V lost 3 bases and J 8 bases, leaving 14 bases between the germline ends. The CDR3 loop is CASSDTSKPHEQFF. The CDR3 coding sequence is TGTGCCAGCAGTGACACTAGCAAGCCCCATGAGCAGTTCTTC.

The V call is TRBV5-1, the J call TRBJ1-2; 7 bases are shared with TRBD1. The CDR3 length is 16 residues. The junction had 9 bases not matched to a gene; V was cut back by 1 base and J by 3 bases. CDR1 SGHRS and CDR2 YFSETQ come from the germline V gene. The CDR3 coding sequence is TGCGCCAGCAGCTTGAGTAAGGGGGCGAGTGACTATGGCTACACCTTC. This sequence encodes CASSLSKGASDYGYTF. Complete variable domain (other parts from reference TRBV5-1 and TRBJ1-2): KAGVTQTPRYLIKTRGQQVTLSCSPISGHRSVSWYQQTPGQGLQFLFEYFSETQRNKGNFPGRFSGRQFSNSRSEMNVSTLELGDSALYLCASSLSKGASDYGYTFGSGTRLTVV.

The V gene is TRBV5-6, the J gene TRBJ1-2, with D perhaps TRBD1 (6 bases). Germline V gene data show CDR1 as SGHDT and CDR2 as YYEEEE. The germline V and J ends were trimmed by 0 bases and 8 bases, with 14 bases remaining between them. CDR3 size: 14 residues. Here the CDR3 reads CASSLGGQVGGYTF. The DNA of the CDR3 is TGTGCCAGCAGCTTGGGGGGGCAGGTAGGGGGCTACACCTTC.

The chain employs TRBV11-2 and TRBJ2-6, with 7 bases lining up with TRBD1. The V and J ends lost 5 bases and 0 bases, in that order; junction bases with no gene match: 10. The CDR3 has 18 residues. From germline, CDR1 is SGHAT and CDR2 FQNNGV. The CDR3 here is CASSATGTAFSGANVLTF. The CDR3, as DNA: TGTGCCAGCAGCGCAACCGGGACAGCCTTCTCTGGGGCCAACGTCCTGACTTTC. Using reference TRBV11-2 and TRBJ2-6 for the parts outside the CDR3, the full variable domain is EAGVAQSPRYKIIEKRQSVAFWCNPISGHATLYWYQQILGQGPKLLIQFQNNGVVDDSQLPKDRFSAERLKGVDSTLKIQPAKLEDSAVYLCASSATGTAFSGANVLTFGAGSRLTVL.

The gene calls are TRBV6-4 and TRBJ2-7, with TRBD1 as a possible D gene (5 bases). Germline CDR1 MRHNA, CDR2 SNTAGT. This CDR3 spans 17 amino acids. V shed 7 bases and J shed 5 bases, with 27 bases lying between them. The CDR3 region is CASTPGKGSLWFDEQYF. CDR3 coding DNA: TGTGCCAGCACGCCAGGGAAGGGGTCTCTGTGGTTCGACGAGCAGTACTTC.

This clone was found a few times. J is TRBJ1-6 and V is TRBV2; 7 bases line up with TRBD1. This CDR3 contains 12 residues. In germline, CDR1 is SNHLY, CDR2 FYNNEI. V lost 11 bases to trimming and J lost 13 bases; unmatched junction nucleotides: 11. This chain's CDR3 is CAGGQYLFPLHF. In DNA, the CDR3 is TGTGCCGGGGGACAGTATCTTTTTCCCCTCCACTTT.

As to this clone: One junction end does not reproduce the germline sequence, and a read error may be involved. The chain uses TRBV7-7 and TRBJ2-1; 7 bases match TRBD1. Per the germline V gene, CDR1 is SSHAT and CDR2 is FNYEAQ (reference sequence). This CDR3 contains 15 residues. CDR3 nucleotides: TGTGCTAGCAGCTTTAAACAGGGGTCCTACAATGAGCAGTTCTTC. Translated: CASSFKQGSYNEQFF.